This T cell receptor (beta chain) is from a study of shared clonotypes between healthy human individuals. An approximately 200 ng quantity of DNA, around 30,000 T cell genomes, went into the sorted-subset replicate PCRs. Assay: immunoSEQ multiplex PCR; the TCRdb copy retains only in-frame clones and omits some. This sample yields roughly 1,500,000 clones, of which 95% to 99% are seen a single time; approximately 0.44% belongs to the top ten. Points from the study as a whole: Across a handful of donors, naive CD4 shared about 5%, naive CD8 under 4%, memory CD4 roughly 2.4%, memory CD8 0.4% to 0.5%. Sampling included only blood; tissue repertoires likely differ.

With regard to this clone: Its specificity is unknown.

The CDR3 runs 10 residues. CDR1 is MDHEN and CDR2 is SYDVKM in the germline V gene. Trimming cost V 8 bases and J 5 bases, with 4 bases left between them. Splitting of CD4+ cells produced CD45RA+ naive and CD45RA-negative memory subsets. This chain connects TRBV28 to TRBJ2-1; D is unclear. The sequencing input was naive CD4+ T cells sorted from blood. Subset specified: CD45RA+ positively selected. The TCR sequence derives from a man aged 25 to 40 in good health. DNA for the CDR3: TGTGCCAGCGGGAACAATGAGCAGTTCTTC. Its translation is CASGNNEQFF.